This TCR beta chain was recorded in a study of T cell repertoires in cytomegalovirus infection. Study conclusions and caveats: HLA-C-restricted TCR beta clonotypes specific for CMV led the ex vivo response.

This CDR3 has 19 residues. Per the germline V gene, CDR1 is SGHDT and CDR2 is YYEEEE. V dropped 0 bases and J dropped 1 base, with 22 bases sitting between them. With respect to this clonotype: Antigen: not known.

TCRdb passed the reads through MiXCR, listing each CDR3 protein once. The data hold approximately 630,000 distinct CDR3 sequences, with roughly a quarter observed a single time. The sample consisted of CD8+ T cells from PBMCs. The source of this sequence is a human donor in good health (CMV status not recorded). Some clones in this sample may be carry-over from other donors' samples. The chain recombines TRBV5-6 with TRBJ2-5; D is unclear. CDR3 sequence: CASSLDGCTANNFQETQYF. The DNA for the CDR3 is TGTGCCAGCAGCTTGGACGGATGTACAGCGAATAATTTCCAAGAGACCCAGTACTTC.